This paragraph reports one T cell receptor beta chain. The antigen remains undetermined. The entry originates in a study of T-cell reconstitution after alpha-beta-depleted transplantation in children. The TCRbeta library incorporated unique molecular identifiers. Using its own MiXCR run on the PCR reads, TCRdb lists one record per CDR3 protein. Of 700,000 to 950,000 distinct CDR3 sequences listed, roughly 15% are singletons. Study results and caveats: It was reported that alpha-beta T cells came from several hundred expanded graft clones (about two months after transplant). Day-60 TCRbeta diversity that was high in some patients was derived from surviving recipient T cells and thymic progenitors. Once a year had passed after transplant, T-cell counts and diversity came mostly from newly produced T cells.

Trimming took off 1 base at V and 6 bases at J, with 12 bases between the two ends. Germline CDR1 and CDR2: MNHEY and SVGAGI. The CDR3 contains 14 residues. The J gene is TRBJ1-2, the V gene TRBV6-5, with D perhaps matching TRBD1 (6 bases). The source was PBMCs, mostly from graft donor cells, collected 360 days after TCRalphabeta/CD19-depleted stem cell transplant. The clonotype originates from a male patient between 5 and 17 years old who had a stem cell transplant for acute lymphoblastic leukemia, so the T cells may come from the graft donor. Written as DNA, the CDR3 is TGTGCCAGCAGTTACTTTGGGGGGCTGGATGGCTACACCTTC. It is translated as CASSYFGGLDGYTF.